This TCR beta chain was recovered during a study of shared clonotypes between healthy human individuals. The repertoire was sequenced with immunoSEQ multiplex PCR; TCRdb's copy has only in-frame clones and lacks some. The table records some 1,400,000 clones, roughly 95% of them present only once. Germline values: CDR1 SGHVS, CDR2 FNYEAQ. The CDR3 runs to 13 residues. Trimming cost V 5 bases and J 4 bases, with 11 bases left between them. The rearrangement uses TRBV7-6 and TRBJ2-5; maybe TRBD2 (6 bases). The receptor was isolated from a man in his thirties or forties in good health. The source material was naive CD4+ T cells sorted from blood. The subset was: CD45RA+ positively selected. Here the CDR3 DNA reads TGTGCCAGCAGCCCTGGGACTGGAGAGACCCAGTACTTC. It codes for CASSPGTGETQYF.